The 23 T cell receptor beta chains below come from one sample, sequenced in a study of cytomegalovirus exposure and HLA in healthy donors. 13 Jbeta primers and 60 Vbeta primers were used for the PCR. Repertoires were generated with immunoSEQ multiplex PCR, while TCRdb's copy carries only in-frame clones and drops some. The sample records approximately 120,000 clones, 73% being singletons. The specimen sequenced was PBMCs. The source is a man aged 60-69 years in good health and CMV-seropositive.

This clone has only a few counts. This chain uses TRBV14 with TRBJ1-1; tentatively, D is TRBD1 (6 bases). V was clipped by 4 bases and J by 1 base, with 10 bases between them. Looked up from germline, CDR1 is SGHDN and CDR2 is FVKESK. The CDR3 spans 14 residues. Here the CDR3 reads CASSLLTGNTEAFF. CDR3 bases: TGTGCCAGCAGCCTCTTGACAGGGAACACTGAAGCTTTCTTT.

A few counts support this clone. The chain combines TRBV10-2 with TRBJ1-1, with 7 bases identical to TRBD1. Germline V lookup: CDR1 WSHSY, CDR2 SAAADI. CDR3 size: 13 residues. J was trimmed by 1 base and V by 7 bases; bases with no gene match: 3. The CDR3 bases are TGCGCCAGCACCCGGGACAGGAACACTGAAGCTTTCTTT. This gives the protein CASTRDRNTEAFF.

This clone was picked up a small number of times. The chain carries TRBV30 and TRBJ1-4; TRBD1 might be the D (6 bases). The V end was cut by 0 bases, the J end by 7 bases, with 12 bases between. Germline V gene sequence: CDR1 GTSNPN, CDR2 SVGIG (reference sequence). This CDR3 comprises 14 residues. The CDR3 sequence: CAWSVPGVVEKLFF. The CDR3 DNA is TGTGCCTGGAGTGTACCAGGGGTGGTTGAAAAACTGTTTTTT. Looking up the rest from reference TRBV30 and TRBJ1-4 gives the full variable domain: SQTIHQWPATLVQPVGSPLSLECTVEGTSNPNLYWYRQAAGRGLQLLFYSVGIGQISSEVPQNLSASRPQDRQFILSSKKLLLSDSGFYLCAWSVPGVVEKLFFGSGTQLSVL.

Written as DNA, the CDR3 is TGCGCCAGCAGACAAAACCCCCAGGGGGCCACTGAAGCTTTCTTT. Residues: CASRQNPQGATEAFF. The rearrangement uses TRBV5-1 and TRBJ1-1; 8 bases line up with TRBD1. Germline values: CDR1 SGHRS, CDR2 YFSETQ. This CDR3 is built from 15 residues. V trimming: 5 bases; J trimming: 4 bases; junction bases outside the gene matches: 10.

The chain combines TRBV5-1 with TRBJ1-1; unclear D gene. Between the trimmed V and J ends, which lost 0 bases and 11 bases, there was a span of 11 bases. The CDR3 extends over 12 amino acids. CDR1 SGHRS and CDR2 YFSETQ come from the germline V gene. The CDR3 sequence: CASSLVDGDAFF. Here the CDR3 DNA reads TGCGCCAGCAGCTTGGTAGACGGAGATGCTTTCTTT. Full variable domain (remainder filled in from reference TRBV5-1 and TRBJ1-1): KAGVTQTPRYLIKTRGQQVTLSCSPISGHRSVSWYQQTPGQGLQFLFEYFSETQRNKGNFPGRFSGRQFSNSRSEMNVSTLELGDSALYLCASSLVDGDAFFGQGTRLTVV.

The chain is built from TRBV14 and TRBJ1-1, with D possibly TRBD1 on 5 matching bases. This CDR3 spans 16 amino acids. The germline V gene has CDR1 SGHDN and CDR2 FVKESK. Trimming took 1 base from V and 4 from J, leaving 16 bases between them. The CDR3 is CASSQGWGGVGTEAFF. The CDR3 DNA reads as TGTGCCAGCAGCCAAGGTTGGGGGGGTGTGGGCACTGAAGCTTTCTTT.

V gene TRBV5-6 combines with J gene TRBJ1-2, with unresolved D. The CDR3 loop spans 12 amino acids. Trimming shortened V by 4 bases and J by 8 bases, and 12 bases separated the two germline ends. The germline V gene encodes CDR1 SGHDT and CDR2 YYEEEE. DNA for the CDR3: TGTGCCAGCAGCCCCGGGGTGTTCGGCTACACCTTC. As protein: CASSPGVFGYTF.

The V call is TRBV28, the J call TRBJ1-1; tentatively, D is TRBD1 (6 bases). Germline V gene data show CDR1 as MDHEN and CDR2 as SYDVKM. The CDR3 is made up of 13 amino acids. Trimming took 7 bases from V and 3 from J, leaving 12 bases between them. In DNA, the CDR3 is TGTGCCAGCAACACAGGGTCTCACACTGAAGCTTTCTTT. Encoded protein: CASNTGSHTEAFF.

In this sample, this clone turned up a few times. The V and J genes are TRBV7-9 and TRBJ1-4; 8 nucleotides agree with TRBD1. V shed 4 bases and J 13 bases; nucleotides not matched to a gene: 5. CDR3 size: 12 residues. The V gene's germline CDR1 is SEHNR and CDR2 FQNEAQ (reference sequence). For the CDR3, the DNA is TGTGCCAGCAGCTCTCAGGGGGCCTTACTGTTTTTT. Encoded protein: CASSSQGALLFF.

This clone was seen a single time. V and J are TRBV27 and TRBJ1-2; a weak D match, TRBD1 (5 bases). This CDR3 contains 13 residues. Trimming took 3 bases from V and 2 from J, leaving 7 bases between them. Per the germline V gene, CDR1 is MNHEY and CDR2 is SMNVEV (reference sequence). The CDR3 is CASSLNRNYGYTF. DNA for the CDR3: TGTGCCAGCAGTTTGAACAGGAACTATGGCTACACCTTC.

The chain links TRBV18 to TRBJ2-5; 13 nucleotides align to TRBD2. The CDR3 covers 15 residues. Germline CDR1 KGHSH, CDR2 LQKENI. J was trimmed by 3 bases and V by 3 bases; bases with no gene match: 1. As DNA, the CDR3 is TGTGCCAGCTCACCCGGACTAGCGGGAGAAGAGACCCAGTACTTC. Translating gives CASSPGLAGEETQYF.

A few counts support this clone. The rearrangement joins TRBV18 to TRBJ1-1; the match to TRBD1 covers 10 bases. V trimming: 5 bases; J trimming: 11 bases; junction bases outside the gene matches: 5. This CDR3 contains 12 residues. CDR1 and CDR2 from the germline V gene are KGHSH and LQKENI. The CDR3 loop reads CASSRDRGLAFF. In DNA, the CDR3 is TGTGCCAGCTCAAGGGACAGGGGCCTGGCTTTCTTT.

The genes are TRBV11-2 and TRBJ2-1; TRBD1 matches at 9 bases. The trim removed 4 bases at V and 4 bases at J, leaving 8 bases unmatched. Germline CDR1 SGHAT, CDR2 FQNNGV. This CDR3 comprises 16 residues. This chain's CDR3 is CASSSTGGAEYNEQFF. CDR3 nucleotides: TGTGCCAGCAGCTCCACAGGGGGCGCGGAGTACAATGAGCAGTTCTTC.

As regards this clone: At one end, the junction sequence differs from germline, possibly due to a read error. The V gene is TRBV11-1, the J gene TRBJ1-3; no clear D. CDR1 is SGHAT, CDR2 FQDESV, per germline (reference sequence). CDR3 size: 14 residues. The CDR3 DNA sequence: TGTGCCAGCCGCTTGACGGGCTCTGGAAACACCATATATTTT. It codes for CASRLTGSGNTIYF.

The chain carries TRBV11-2 and TRBJ2-3; maybe TRBD1 (5 bases). The length of the CDR3 is 15 residues. Germline-derived CDR1 and CDR2 are SGHAT and FQNNGV. V lost 5 bases and J lost 6, with 18 bases in between. CDR3 nucleotides: TGTGCCAGCAGCCTTACGATCGGACAAGGGGATACGCAGTATTTT. Its protein is CASSLTIGQGDTQYF.

Turning to this clone: One end of the junction varies from germline; a read error may be responsible. The rearrangement uses TRBV25-1 and TRBJ1-1; TRBD1 is a possible D gene (5 bases). This CDR3 has 14 residues. Looked up from germline, CDR1 is MGHDK and CDR2 is SYGVNS. CDR3 sequence reads: CASSEWVGATEAFF. In DNA, the CDR3 is TGTGCCAGCAGCGAATGGGTAGGGGCCACTGAAGCTTTCTTT.

The rearrangement uses TRBV5-5 and TRBJ1-2, with D perhaps TRBD1 (6 bases). This CDR3 is 13 amino acids long. Germline CDR1 SGHKS, CDR2 YYEKEE (reference sequence). The V end was cut by 9 bases, the J end by 4 bases, with 16 bases between. The CDR3 DNA reads as TGTGCCACCACTCCACAGGGTAGCTATGGCTACACCTTC. Its translation is CATTPQGSYGYTF.

This clone was counted a few times. The chain carries TRBV7-9 and TRBJ2-7; TRBD1 agrees at 11 bases. V dropped 5 bases and J dropped 6; count of bases not matched to a gene: 9. CDR3 length: 15 residues. The germline CDR1 and CDR2 sequences are SEHNR and FQNEAQ (reference sequence). The CDR3: CASSPGQGAPFEQYF. As DNA, the CDR3 is TGTGCCAGCAGCCCTGGACAGGGGGCTCCCTTCGAGCAGTACTTC. The full variable domain, in which reference TRBV7-9 and TRBJ2-7 provide the parts outside the CDR3, is DTGVSQNPRHKITKRGQNVTFRCDPISEHNRLYWYRQTLGQGPEFLTYFQNEAQLEKSRLLSDRFSAERPKGSFSTLEIQRTEQGDSAMYLCASSPGQGAPFEQYFGPGTRLTVT.

The chain is built from TRBV6-5 and TRBJ2-7; TRBD2 matches 9 bases. The CDR3 length is 15 residues. J lost 5 bases, V lost 0 bases, and 5 bases had no gene match. Germline CDR1 reads MNHEY; CDR2 reads SVGAGI. The CDR3 reads CASSYSGGGANEQYF. The DNA for the CDR3 is TGTGCCAGCAGTTACTCTGGCGGGGGGGCTAACGAGCAGTACTTC.

The chain is built from TRBV7-6 and TRBJ1-1; no clear D gene. The CDR3 loop spans 13 amino acids. Germline lookup yields CDR1 SGHVS and CDR2 FNYEAQ. V gave up 5 bases and J gave up 5 bases, with 12 bases separating them. CDR3 in DNA: TGTGCCAGCAGCACCTATTCCAGGACTGAAGCTTTCTTT. This codes for CASSTYSRTEAFF.

This sequence joins TRBV7-9 and TRBJ1-2; possible D gene TRBD1, 5 bases. The CDR3 totals 13 residues. The germline V gene has CDR1 SEHNR and CDR2 FQNEAQ (reference sequence). V lost 3 bases and J lost 7, with 12 bases in between. The CDR3 region has the DNA TGTGCCAGCAGCTTTTCGGGGGAGGCTGGCTACACCTTC. Residues: CASSFSGEAGYTF.

This chain joins TRBV5-1 and TRBJ1-1; D gene ambiguous. The CDR3 runs 14 residues. V was trimmed by 0 bases and J by 2 bases, leaving 8 bases between them. Per germline, CDR1 SGHRS and CDR2 YFSETQ. The DNA of the CDR3 is TGCGCCAGCAGCTTGGGGCGGGGAAACACTGAAGCTTTCTTT. Encoded protein: CASSLGRGNTEAFF.

The chain joins TRBV10-1 to TRBJ2-3; tentative D call: TRBD1 (5 bases). This CDR3 has 15 residues. The ends were cut back, 10 bases at V and 1 base at J, with 18 bases in the middle. CDR1 WNHNN and CDR2 SYGVQD come from the germline V gene (reference sequence). The CDR3 is CATAEKTEGTDTQYF. The CDR3 DNA is TGCGCCACCGCGGAGAAGACAGAGGGCACAGATACGCAGTATTTT.